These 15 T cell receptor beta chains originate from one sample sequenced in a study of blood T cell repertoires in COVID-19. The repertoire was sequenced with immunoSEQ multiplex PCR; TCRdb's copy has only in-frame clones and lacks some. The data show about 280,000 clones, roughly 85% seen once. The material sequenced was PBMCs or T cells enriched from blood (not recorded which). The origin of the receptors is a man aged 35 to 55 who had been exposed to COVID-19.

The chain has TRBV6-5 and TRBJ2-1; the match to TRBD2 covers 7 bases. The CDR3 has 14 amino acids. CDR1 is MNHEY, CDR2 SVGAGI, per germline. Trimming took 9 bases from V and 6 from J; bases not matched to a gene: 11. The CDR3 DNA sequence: TGTGCCAGTGGGAGCGGGACTCCTCCCAATGAGCAGTTCTTC. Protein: CASGSGTPPNEQFF.

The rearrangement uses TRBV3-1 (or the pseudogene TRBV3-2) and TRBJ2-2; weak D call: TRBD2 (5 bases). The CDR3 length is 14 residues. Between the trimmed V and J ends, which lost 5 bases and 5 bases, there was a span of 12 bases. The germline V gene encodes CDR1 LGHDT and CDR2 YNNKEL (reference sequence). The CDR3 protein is CASSAPGNTGELFF. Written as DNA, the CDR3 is TGTGCCAGCAGCGCGCCGGGAAATACCGGGGAGCTGTTTTTT.

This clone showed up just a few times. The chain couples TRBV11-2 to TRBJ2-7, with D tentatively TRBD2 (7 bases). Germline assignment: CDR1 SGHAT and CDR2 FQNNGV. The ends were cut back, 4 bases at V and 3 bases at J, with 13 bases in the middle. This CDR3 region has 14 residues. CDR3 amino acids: CASSSEGGGYEQYF. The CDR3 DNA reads TGTGCCAGCAGCTCCGAGGGGGGGGGCTACGAGCAGTACTTC.

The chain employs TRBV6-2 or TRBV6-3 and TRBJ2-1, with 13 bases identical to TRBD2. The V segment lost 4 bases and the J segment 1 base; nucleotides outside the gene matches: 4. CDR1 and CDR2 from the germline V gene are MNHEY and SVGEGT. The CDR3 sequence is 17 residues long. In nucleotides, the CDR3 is TGTGCCAGCAGTTTACTAGCGGGAGGGGGGTCCTACAATGAGCAGTTCTTC. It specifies CASSLLAGGGSYNEQFF.

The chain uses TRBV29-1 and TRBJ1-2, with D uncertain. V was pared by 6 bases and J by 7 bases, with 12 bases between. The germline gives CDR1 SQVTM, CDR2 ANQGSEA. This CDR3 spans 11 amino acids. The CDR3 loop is CSVAGSRGYTF. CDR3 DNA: TGCAGCGTGGCGGGGTCGCGTGGCTACACCTTC.

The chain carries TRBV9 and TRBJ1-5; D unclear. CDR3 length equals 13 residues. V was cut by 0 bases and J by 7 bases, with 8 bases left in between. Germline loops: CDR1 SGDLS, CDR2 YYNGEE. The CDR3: CASSVEEGQPQHF. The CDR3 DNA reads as TGTGCCAGCAGCGTAGAGGAGGGCCAGCCCCAGCATTTT. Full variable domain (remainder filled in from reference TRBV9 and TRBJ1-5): DSGVTQTPKHLITATGQRVTLRCSPRSGDLSVYWYQQSLDQGLQFLIQYYNGEERAKGNILERFSAQQFPDLHSELNLSSLELGDSALYFCASSVEEGQPQHFGDGTRLSIL.

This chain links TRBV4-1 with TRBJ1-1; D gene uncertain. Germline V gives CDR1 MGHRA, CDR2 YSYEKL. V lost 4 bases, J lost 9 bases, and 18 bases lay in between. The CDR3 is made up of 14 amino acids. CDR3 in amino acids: CASSLPGRGSQAFF. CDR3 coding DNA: TGCGCCAGCAGCCTCCCCGGGCGGGGTTCACAAGCTTTCTTT.

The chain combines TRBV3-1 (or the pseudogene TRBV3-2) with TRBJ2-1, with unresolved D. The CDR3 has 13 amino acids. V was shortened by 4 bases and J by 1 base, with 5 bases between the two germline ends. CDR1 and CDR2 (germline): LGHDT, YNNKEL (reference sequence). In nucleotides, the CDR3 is TGTGCCAGCAGCCGCGTTTCCTACAATGAGCAGTTCTTC. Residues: CASSRVSYNEQFF.

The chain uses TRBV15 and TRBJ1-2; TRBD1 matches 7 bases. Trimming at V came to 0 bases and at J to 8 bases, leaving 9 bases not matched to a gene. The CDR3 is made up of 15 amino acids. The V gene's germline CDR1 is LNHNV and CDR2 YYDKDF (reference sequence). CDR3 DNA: TGTGCCACCAGCAGAGATTACAGGGGCGCGGGGGGCTACACCTTC. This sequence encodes CATSRDYRGAGGYTF.

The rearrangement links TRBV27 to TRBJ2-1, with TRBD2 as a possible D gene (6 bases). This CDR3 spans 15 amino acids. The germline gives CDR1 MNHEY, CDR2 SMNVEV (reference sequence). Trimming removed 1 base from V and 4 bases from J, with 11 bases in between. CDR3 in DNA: TGTGCCAGCAGTTTATACGTAGCGGATTACAATGAGCAGTTCTTC. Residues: CASSLYVADYNEQFF.

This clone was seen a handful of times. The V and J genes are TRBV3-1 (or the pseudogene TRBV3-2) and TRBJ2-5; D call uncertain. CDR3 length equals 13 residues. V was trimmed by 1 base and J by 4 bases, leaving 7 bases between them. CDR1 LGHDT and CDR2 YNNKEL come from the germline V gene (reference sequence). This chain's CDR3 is CASSQASRETQYF. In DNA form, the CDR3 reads TGTGCCAGCAGCCAAGCTAGTCGAGAGACCCAGTACTTC.

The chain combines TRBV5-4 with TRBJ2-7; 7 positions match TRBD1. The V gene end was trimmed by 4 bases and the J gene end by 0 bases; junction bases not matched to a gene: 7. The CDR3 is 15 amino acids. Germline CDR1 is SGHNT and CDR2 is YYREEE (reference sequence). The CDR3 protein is CASSRSRQGSYEQYF. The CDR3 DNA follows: TGTGCCAGCAGCCGATCCCGACAGGGCTCCTACGAGCAGTACTTC.

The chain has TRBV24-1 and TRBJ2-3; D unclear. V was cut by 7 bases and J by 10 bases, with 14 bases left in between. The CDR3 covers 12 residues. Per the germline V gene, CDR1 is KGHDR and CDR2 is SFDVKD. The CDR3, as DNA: TGTGCCACCAGGGCAGAGGTCGGAGCGCAGTATTTT. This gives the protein CATRAEVGAQYF.

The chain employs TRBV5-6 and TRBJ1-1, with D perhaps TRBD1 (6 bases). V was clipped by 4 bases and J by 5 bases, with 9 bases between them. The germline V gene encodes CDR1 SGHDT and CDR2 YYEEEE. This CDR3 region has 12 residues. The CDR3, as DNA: TGTGCCAGCAGCCTCGACAGGACTGAAGCTTTCTTT. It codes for CASSLDRTEAFF. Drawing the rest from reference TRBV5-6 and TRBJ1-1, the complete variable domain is DAGVTQSPTHLIKTRGQQVTLRCSPKSGHDTVSWYQQALGQGPQFIFQYYEEEERQRGNFPDRFSGHQFPNYSSELNVNALLLGDSALYLCASSLDRTEAFFGQGTRLTVV.

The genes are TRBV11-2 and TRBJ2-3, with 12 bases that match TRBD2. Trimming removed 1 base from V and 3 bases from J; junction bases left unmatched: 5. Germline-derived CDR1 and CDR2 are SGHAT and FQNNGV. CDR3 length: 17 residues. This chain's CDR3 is CASSLGGLAGSTDTQYF. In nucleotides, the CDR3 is TGTGCCAGCAGCTTAGGAGGACTAGCGGGATCAACAGATACGCAGTATTTT.